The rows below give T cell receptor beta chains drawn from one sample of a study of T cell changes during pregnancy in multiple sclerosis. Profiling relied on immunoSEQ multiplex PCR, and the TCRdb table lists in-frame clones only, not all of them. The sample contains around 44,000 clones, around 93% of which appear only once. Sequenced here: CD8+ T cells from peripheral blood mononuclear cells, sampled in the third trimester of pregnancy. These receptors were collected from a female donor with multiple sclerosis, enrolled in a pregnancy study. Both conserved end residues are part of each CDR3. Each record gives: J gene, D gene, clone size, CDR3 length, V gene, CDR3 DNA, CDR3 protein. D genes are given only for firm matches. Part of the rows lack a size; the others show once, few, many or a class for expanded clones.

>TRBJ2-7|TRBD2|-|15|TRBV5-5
TGTGCCAGCAGCTGGGCGGGGGGCCCAACCTACGAGCAGTACTTC
CASSWAGGPTYEQYF
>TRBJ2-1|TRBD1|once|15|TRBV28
TGTGCCAGCAGTCCAGACAGGGGAGTAAACAATGAGCAGTTCTTC
CASSPDRGVNNEQFF
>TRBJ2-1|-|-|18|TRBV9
TGTGCCAGCAGCCCTTCCGGGGGTAGCGTTAGCTCCTACAATGAGCAGTTCTTC
CASSPSGGSVSSYNEQFF
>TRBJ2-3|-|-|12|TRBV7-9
TGTGCCAGCAGCTTGAGGCCAGATACGCAGTATTTT
CASSLRPDTQYF
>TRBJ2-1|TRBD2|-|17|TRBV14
TGTGCCAGCAGCCAAATGACGGGGACTAGCGGGAGGAATGAGCAGTTCTTC
CASSQMTGTSGRNEQFF
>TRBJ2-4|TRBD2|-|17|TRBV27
TGTGCCAGCAGTCCTGCGACTAGCGGGCTAGCCAAAAACATTCAGTACTTC
CASSPATSGLAKNIQYF
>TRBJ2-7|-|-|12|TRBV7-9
TGTGCCAGCAGCTTCGGGCAGGGCGAGCAGTACTTC
CASSFGQGEQYF
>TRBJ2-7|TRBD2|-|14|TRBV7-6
TGTGCCAGCAGCCCAGGGACTAGCGGCTACGAGCAGTACTTC
CASSPGTSGYEQYF
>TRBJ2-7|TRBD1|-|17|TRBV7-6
TGTGCCAGCAGCTTAGGGTTCCGGGGACAGGGTCTCTACGAGCAGTACTTC
CASSLGFRGQGLYEQYF
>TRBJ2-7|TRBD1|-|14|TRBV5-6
TGTGCCAGCAGCTTCGGGACAGGGTTCAACGAGCAGTACTTC
CASSFGTGFNEQYF
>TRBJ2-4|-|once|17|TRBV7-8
TGTGCCAGCAGCTTGTACAGGGAGATACTCCACAAAAACATTCAGTACTTC
CASSLYREILHKNIQYF
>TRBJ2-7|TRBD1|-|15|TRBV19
TGTGCCAGTAGTATCGGGACAGGGAAAGTGTACGAGCAGTACTTC
CASSIGTGKVYEQYF
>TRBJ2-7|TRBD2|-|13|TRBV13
TGTGCCAGCAGAATAGCGGGAGTGGGAGAGCAGTACTTC
CASRIAGVGEQYF
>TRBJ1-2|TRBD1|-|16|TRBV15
TGTGCCACCAGCAGAGGTGACACCGGGACAGCAGAAGGCTACACCTTC
CATSRGDTGTAEGYTF
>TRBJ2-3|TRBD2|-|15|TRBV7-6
TGTGCCAGCAGCTTAACGACTAGCAGAGGGGATACGCAGTATTTT
CASSLTTSRGDTQYF
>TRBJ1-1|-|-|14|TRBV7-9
TGTGCCAGCAGCCGACAGCAAATGAACACTGAAGCTTTCTTT
CASSRQQMNTEAFF
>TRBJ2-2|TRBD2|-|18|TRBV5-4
TGTGCCAGCAGCTTGGGACTAGCGGGAGGCCCGAACACCGGGGAGCTGTTTTTT
CASSLGLAGGPNTGELFF
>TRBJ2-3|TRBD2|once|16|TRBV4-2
TGTGCCAGCAGCCCGCAACTAGCGGGGGGCACAGATACGCAGTATTTT
CASSPQLAGGTDTQYF
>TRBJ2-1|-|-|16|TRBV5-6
TGTGCCAGCAGCTTGGCGGGGGTACGCTCCTACAATGAGCAGTTCTTC
CASSLAGVRSYNEQFF
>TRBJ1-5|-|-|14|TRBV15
TGTGCCACCAGCAGCTCGGGGAGCAATCAGCCCCAGCATTTT
CATSSSGSNQPQHF
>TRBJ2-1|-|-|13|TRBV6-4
TGTGCCAGCAGTGACGGAGCTTACAATGAGCAGTTCTTC
CASSDGAYNEQFF
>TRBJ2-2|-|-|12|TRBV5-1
TGCGCCAGCAGACAGGGCACCGGGGAGCTGTTTTTT
CASRQGTGELFF